These 15 T cell receptor beta chains share one sample of origin, sequenced in a study of blood T cell repertoires in COVID-19. Clones were sequenced by immunoSEQ multiplex PCR, and TCRdb holds only the in-frame ones, with some missing. Of some 220,000 clones in the sample, around 86% were seen once. Sequencing was done on a sample of peripheral blood. Every receptor here comes from a woman between 65 and 79 years old with COVID-19, enrolled during active disease.

The chain couples TRBV9 to TRBJ2-3, with TRBD1 identical over 7 bases. Germline V gives CDR1 SGDLS, CDR2 YYNGEE. This CDR3 has 15 amino acids. V was clipped by 0 bases and J by 1 base; unmatched bases: 2. CDR3 sequence: CASSVVGQGTDTQYF. CDR3 bases: TGTGCCAGCAGCGTAGTCGGACAGGGCACAGATACGCAGTATTTT.

The chain is built from TRBV5-6 and TRBJ2-5, with TRBD1 identical over 9 bases. With 4 bases clipped from V and 4 bases from J, the junction kept 8 bases outside the gene matches. Germline assignment: CDR1 SGHDT and CDR2 YYEEEE. The CDR3 is 15 amino acids. CDR3 in amino acids: CASSNRGQGGETQYF. CDR3 nucleotides: TGTGCCAGCAGCAACCGGGGACAGGGAGGAGAGACCCAGTACTTC.

The CDR3 sequence: CASSPYTGLDTEAFF. CDR3 bases: TGTGCCAGCAGCCCCTATACAGGGTTGGACACTGAAGCTTTCTTT. This chain links TRBV7-9 with TRBJ1-1; weak D call: TRBD1 (6 bases). Trimming took off 5 bases at V and 3 bases at J, with 16 bases between the two ends. This CDR3 comprises 15 residues. Per the germline V gene, CDR1 is SEHNR and CDR2 is FQNEAQ (reference sequence).

The rearrangement uses TRBV4-3 and TRBJ2-1; 11 bases are a match to TRBD2. Per germline, CDR1 LGHNA and CDR2 YSLEER. V was pared by 0 bases and J by 7 bases, with 5 bases of the junction left unmatched. The CDR3 totals 16 residues. CDR3 in amino acids: CASSQDRASGRNEQFF. DNA for the CDR3: TGCGCCAGCAGCCAAGATCGCGCTAGCGGGAGGAATGAGCAGTTCTTC.

V is TRBV4-2 and J is TRBJ1-2; 7 bases agree with TRBD1. There are 15 residues in the CDR3. The V and J ends lost 1 base and 1 base, in that order; junction bases with no gene match: 3. Germline V lookup: CDR1 LGHNA, CDR2 YNFKEQ. DNA for the CDR3: TGTGCCAGCAGCCAAGCAGACAGGGTTAACTATGGCTACACCTTC. It is translated as CASSQADRVNYGYTF.

This rearrangement joins TRBV20-1 to TRBJ2-7; TRBD1 matches 8 bases. The CDR3 consists of 15 residues. The junction had 16 bases not matched to a gene; V was cut back by 3 bases and J by 9 bases. Germline CDR1 is DFQATT and CDR2 is SNEGSKA (reference sequence). In DNA, the CDR3 is TGCAGTGCTAGTCCCCACAACGGACAGGGTCTGGGGCAGTACTTC. This codes for CSASPHNGQGLGQYF.

The rearrangement joins TRBV19 to TRBJ2-1; 10 nucleotides align to TRBD2. Per germline, CDR1 LNHDA and CDR2 SQIVND (reference sequence). V was pared by 5 bases and J by 2 bases, with 3 bases of the junction left unmatched. This CDR3 region has 15 residues. CDR3 in DNA: TGTGCCAGTAGTGCCGGGACTAGCGCCTACAATGAGCAGTTCTTC. Protein product: CASSAGTSAYNEQFF.

This clone was observed once. The J gene is TRBJ2-1, the V gene TRBV20-1, with 9 bases that match TRBD2. Looked up from germline, CDR1 is DFQATT and CDR2 is SNEGSKA (reference sequence). The CDR3 is 13 amino acids. V was pared by 3 bases and J by 8 bases, with 5 bases of the junction left unmatched. The CDR3 loop reads CSASGAGGDEQFF. In DNA form, the CDR3 reads TGCAGTGCTAGTGGTGCGGGGGGGGATGAGCAGTTCTTC.

This rearrangement joins TRBV12-3 or TRBV12-4 to TRBJ1-6; D remains ambiguous. The CDR3 length is 13 residues. V was shortened by 1 base and J by 9 bases, with 7 bases between the two germline ends. CDR3 residues: CASSLVEGSPLHF. CDR3 in DNA: TGTGCCAGCAGTTTAGTAGAGGGTTCACCCCTCCACTTT.

The chain couples TRBV13 to TRBJ1-4, with TRBD1 as a possible D gene (6 bases). Per the germline V gene, CDR1 is PRHDT and CDR2 is FYEKMQ (reference sequence). Trimming took 5 bases from V and 6 from J, leaving 13 bases between them. The CDR3 runs to 14 residues. This chain's CDR3 is CASSQTGLDEKLFF. As DNA, the CDR3 is TGTGCCAGCAGCCAAACAGGGTTGGATGAAAAACTGTTTTTT.

The genes are TRBV9 and TRBJ2-3; maybe TRBD2 (6 bases). The germline gives CDR1 SGDLS, CDR2 YYNGEE. This CDR3 has 15 amino acids. Trimming shortened V by 3 bases and J by 7 bases, and 18 bases separated the two germline ends. DNA of the CDR3: TGTGCCAGCAGCGAAGAAGGGACTCCCATAAATACGCAGTATTTT. Encoded protein: CASSEEGTPINTQYF.

This clone came up once. The chain links TRBV10-1 to TRBJ1-5; D is perhaps TRBD1 (5 bases). The CDR3 is 13 amino acids. Trimming took 4 bases from V and 5 from J, leaving 9 bases between them. Germline V CDR1 and CDR2: WNHNN, SYGVQD (reference sequence). Written as DNA, the CDR3 is TGCGCCAGCAGTGCAGGGCTCGATCAGCCCCAGCATTTT. Its protein product is CASSAGLDQPQHF.

CDR3 coding DNA: TGTGCCAGCAGCTTATCGGCCGGGACAGGGAGAGGCAATGAGCAGTTCTTC. Protein sequence: CASSLSAGTGRGNEQFF. The chain uses TRBV11-3 and TRBJ2-1; TRBD1 matches at 9 bases. V lost 2 bases to trimming and J lost 6 bases; unmatched junction nucleotides: 11. The CDR3 extends over 17 amino acids. Germline CDR1 reads SGHNT; CDR2 reads YENEEA.

The chain uses TRBV27 and TRBJ2-2; TRBD1 is a possible D gene (6 bases). The CDR3 loop spans 14 amino acids. Per germline, CDR1 MNHEY and CDR2 SMNVEV (reference sequence). Trimming removed 7 bases at V and 9 bases at J, with 18 bases between. This CDR3 is CASTNPQTGWELFF. In DNA form, the CDR3 reads TGTGCCAGCACAAACCCACAAACAGGGTGGGAGCTGTTTTTT.

The rearrangement uses TRBV18 and TRBJ2-1, with D possibly being TRBD1 (6 bases). The CDR3 extends over 17 amino acids. The germline V and J ends were trimmed by 2 bases and 7 bases, with 21 bases remaining between them. Germline CDR1 and CDR2: KGHSH and LQKENI. The DNA of the CDR3 is TGTGCCAGCTCACCATCAAGGCAGGGGATTTTCCTGAATGAGCAGTTCTTC. It yields the protein CASSPSRQGIFLNEQFF.